The T cell receptor beta chain under discussion was sequenced for a study of beta chain features in type 1 diabetes. The V gene lost 2 bases and the J gene lost 2 bases, with 11 bases spanning the gap. Germline V gene lookup returns CDR1 SGHDT and CDR2 YYEEEE. CDR3 size: 14 residues. The whole isolated RNA underwent reverse transcription, so sequencing captured expressed TCRB transcripts. Only in-frame clones appear in the TCRdb table, and some are missing; sequencing was by immunoSEQ multiplex PCR. Of approximately 340,000 clones in the sample, around 15% are singletons; the top ten hold under 0.02%.

This sequence was found in a woman between 18 and 29 years old in good health. The chain joins TRBV5-6 to TRBJ2-7; D is perhaps TRBD1 (5 bases). The sample comprised naive CD4+ T cells from blood. CDR3 protein: CASSLGHPAYEQYF. The DNA for the CDR3 is TGTGCCAGCAGCTTAGGACATCCCGCCTACGAGCAGTACTTC. The entire variable domain, with the rest obtained from reference TRBV5-6 and TRBJ2-7, is as follows: DAGVTQSPTHLIKTRGQQVTLRCSPKSGHDTVSWYQQALGQGPQFIFQYYEEEERQRGNFPDRFSGHQFPNYSSELNVNALLLGDSALYLCASSLGHPAYEQYFGPGTRLTVT.